Only a few counts were recorded for the clone carrying this T cell receptor (beta chain). The sample originates from a study of T-cell reconstitution after alpha-beta-depleted transplantation in children. The TCRbeta library was prepared with unique molecular identifiers. TCRdb independently ran MiXCR on the PCR reads; one entry per CDR3 protein. The data show hundreds of thousands of distinct CDR3 sequences, with 9.5% to 15% seen just once and approximately 2.9% held by the top ten. This CDR3 is 21 amino acids long. Sample: PBMCs from the stem cell graft donor, taken from the stem cell graft. The clonotype comes from a human donor who donated a stem cell graft to a child with acute lymphoblastic leukemia. The chain uses TRBV21-1 and TRBJ2-4; the table's D call, TRBD1, has no DNA check behind it. TRBV21-1 is listed as a pseudogene. CDR3 DNA sequence: TGTGCCAGCAGCAAAATCGCGCCCTCGGGTGCTCGGGACCTAGCCAAAAACATTCAGTACTTC. Encoded protein: CASSKIAPSGARDLAKNIQYF.